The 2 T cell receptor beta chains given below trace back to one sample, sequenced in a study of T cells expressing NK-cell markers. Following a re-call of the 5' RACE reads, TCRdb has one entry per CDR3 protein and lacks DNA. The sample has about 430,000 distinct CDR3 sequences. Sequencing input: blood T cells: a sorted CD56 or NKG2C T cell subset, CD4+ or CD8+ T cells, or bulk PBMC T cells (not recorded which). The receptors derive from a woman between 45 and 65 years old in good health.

The CDR3 spells CATLGAGAGDTQYF. This chain joins TRBV25-1 and TRBJ2-3; the TRBD1 assignment by TCRdb is unverifiable without DNA. This CDR3 is built from 14 residues. The germline V gene encodes CDR1 MGHDK and CDR2 SYGVNS.

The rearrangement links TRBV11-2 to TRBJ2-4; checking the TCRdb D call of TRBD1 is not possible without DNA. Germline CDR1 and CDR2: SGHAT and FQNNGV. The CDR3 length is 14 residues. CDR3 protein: CASSATGGANIQYF.